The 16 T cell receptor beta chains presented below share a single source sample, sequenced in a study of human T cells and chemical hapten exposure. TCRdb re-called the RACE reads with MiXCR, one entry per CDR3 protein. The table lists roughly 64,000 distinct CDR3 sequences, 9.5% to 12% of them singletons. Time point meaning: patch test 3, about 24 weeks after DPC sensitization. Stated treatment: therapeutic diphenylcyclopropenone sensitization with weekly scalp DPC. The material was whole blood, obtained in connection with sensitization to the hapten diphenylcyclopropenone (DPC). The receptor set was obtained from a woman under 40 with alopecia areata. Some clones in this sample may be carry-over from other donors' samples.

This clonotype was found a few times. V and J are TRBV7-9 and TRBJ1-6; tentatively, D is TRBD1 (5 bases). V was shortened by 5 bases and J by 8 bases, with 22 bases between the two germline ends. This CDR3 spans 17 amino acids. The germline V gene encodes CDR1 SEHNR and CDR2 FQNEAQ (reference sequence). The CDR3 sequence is CASSPRQKTGNDSPLHF. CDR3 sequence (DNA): TGTGCCAGCAGCCCGAGACAGAAGACCGGGAATGATTCACCCCTCCACTTT. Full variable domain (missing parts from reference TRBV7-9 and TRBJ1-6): DTGVSQNPRHKITKRGQNVTFRCDPISEHNRLYWYRQTLGQGPEFLTYFQNEAQLEKSRLLSDRFSAERPKGSFSTLEIQRTEQGDSAMYLCASSPRQKTGNDSPLHFGNGTRLTVT.

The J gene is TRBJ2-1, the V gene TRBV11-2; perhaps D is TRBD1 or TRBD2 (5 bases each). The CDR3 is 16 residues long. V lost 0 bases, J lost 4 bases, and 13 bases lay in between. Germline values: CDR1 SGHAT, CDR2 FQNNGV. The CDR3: CASSLDLAPGYNEQFF. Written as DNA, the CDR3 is TGTGCCAGCAGCTTAGACCTAGCACCAGGGTACAATGAGCAGTTCTTC.

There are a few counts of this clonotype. CDR3 region: CASTRGRNEQFF. The CDR3 bases are TGCGCCAGCACCAGGGGGCGGAATGAGCAGTTCTTC. The chain employs TRBV23-1 and TRBJ2-1; 8 bases are a match to TRBD1. TRBV23-1 is assigned to the ORF class and has an uncertain function. The CDR3 is 12 amino acids. V shed 7 bases and J 7 bases; nucleotides not matched to a gene: 3.

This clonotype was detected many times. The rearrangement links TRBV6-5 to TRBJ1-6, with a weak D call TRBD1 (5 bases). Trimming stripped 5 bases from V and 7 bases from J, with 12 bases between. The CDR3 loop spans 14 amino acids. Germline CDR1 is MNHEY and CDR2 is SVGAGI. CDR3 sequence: CASSLDRKNSPLHF. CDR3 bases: TGTGCCAGCAGTCTAGACAGAAAAAATTCACCCCTCCACTTT.

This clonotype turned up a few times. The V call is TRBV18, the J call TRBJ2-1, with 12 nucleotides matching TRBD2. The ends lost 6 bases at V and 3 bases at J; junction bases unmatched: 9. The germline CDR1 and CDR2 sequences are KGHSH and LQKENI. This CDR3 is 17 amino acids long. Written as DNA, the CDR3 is TGTGCCAGCTCCCGAAGACTAGCGGGAGACGTCTACAATGAGCAGTTCTTC. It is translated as CASSRRLAGDVYNEQFF. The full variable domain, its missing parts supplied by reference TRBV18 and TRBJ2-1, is NAGVMQNPRHLVRRRGQEARLRCSPMKGHSHVYWYRQLPEEGLKFMVYLQKENIIDESGMPKERFSAEFPKEGPSILRIQQVVRGDSAAYFCASSRRLAGDVYNEQFFGPGTRLTVL.

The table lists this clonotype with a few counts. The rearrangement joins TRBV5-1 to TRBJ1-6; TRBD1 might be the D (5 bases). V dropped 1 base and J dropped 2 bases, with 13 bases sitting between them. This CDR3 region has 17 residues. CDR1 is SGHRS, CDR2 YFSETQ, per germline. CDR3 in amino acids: CASSLFSGVAYNSPLHF. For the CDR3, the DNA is TGCGCCAGCAGCTTGTTTTCGGGGGTCGCCTATAATTCACCCCTCCACTTT.

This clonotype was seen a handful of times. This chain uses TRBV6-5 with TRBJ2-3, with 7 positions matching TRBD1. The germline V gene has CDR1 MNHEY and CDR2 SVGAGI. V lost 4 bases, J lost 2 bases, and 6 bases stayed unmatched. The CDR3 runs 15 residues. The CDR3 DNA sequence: TGTGCCAGCAGTTTACAGGGGAGCCTCACAGATACGCAGTATTTT. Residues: CASSLQGSLTDTQYF.

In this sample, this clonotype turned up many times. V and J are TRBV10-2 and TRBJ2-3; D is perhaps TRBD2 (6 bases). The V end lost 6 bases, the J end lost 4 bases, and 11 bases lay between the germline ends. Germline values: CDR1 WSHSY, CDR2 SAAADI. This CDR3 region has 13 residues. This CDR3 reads CASRPAGADTQYF. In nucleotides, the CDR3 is TGCGCCAGCAGGCCAGCGGGCGCAGATACGCAGTATTTT.

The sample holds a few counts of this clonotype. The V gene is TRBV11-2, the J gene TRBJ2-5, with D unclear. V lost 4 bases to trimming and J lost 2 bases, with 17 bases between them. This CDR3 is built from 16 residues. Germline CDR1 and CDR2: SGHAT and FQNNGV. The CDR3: CASSSLLGVTQETQYF. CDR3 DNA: TGTGCCAGCAGCTCACTCCTCGGAGTCACGCAAGAGACCCAGTACTTC. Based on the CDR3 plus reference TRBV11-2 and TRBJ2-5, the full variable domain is EAGVAQSPRYKIIEKRQSVAFWCNPISGHATLYWYQQILGQGPKLLIQFQNNGVVDDSQLPKDRFSAERLKGVDSTLKIQPAKLEDSAVYLCASSSLLGVTQETQYFGPGTRLLVL.

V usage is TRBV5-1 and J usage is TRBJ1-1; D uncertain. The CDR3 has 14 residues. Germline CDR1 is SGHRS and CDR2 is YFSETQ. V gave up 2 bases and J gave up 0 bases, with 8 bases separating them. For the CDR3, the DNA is TGCGCCAGCAGCTTAACAGAGATGAACACTGAAGCTTTCTTT. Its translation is CASSLTEMNTEAFF.

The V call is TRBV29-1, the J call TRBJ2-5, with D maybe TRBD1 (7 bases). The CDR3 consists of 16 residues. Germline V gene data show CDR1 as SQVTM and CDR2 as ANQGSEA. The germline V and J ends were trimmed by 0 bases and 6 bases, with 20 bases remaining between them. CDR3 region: CSVEERGTAVLQTQYF. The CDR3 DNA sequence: TGCAGCGTTGAAGAACGGGGGACAGCCGTCCTGCAGACCCAGTACTTC.

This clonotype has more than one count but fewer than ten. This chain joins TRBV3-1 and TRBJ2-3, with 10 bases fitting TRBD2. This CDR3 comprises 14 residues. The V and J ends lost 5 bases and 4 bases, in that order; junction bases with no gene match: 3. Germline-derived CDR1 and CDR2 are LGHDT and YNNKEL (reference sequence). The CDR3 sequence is CASSFTSGADTQYF. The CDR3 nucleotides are TGTGCCAGCAGCTTTACTAGCGGGGCAGATACGCAGTATTTT.

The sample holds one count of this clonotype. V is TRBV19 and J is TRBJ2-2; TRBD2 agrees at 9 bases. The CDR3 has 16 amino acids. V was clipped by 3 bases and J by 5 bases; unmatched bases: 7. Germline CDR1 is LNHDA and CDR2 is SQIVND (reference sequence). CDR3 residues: CASSIEAGGRTGELFF. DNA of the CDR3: TGTGCCAGTAGTATCGAAGCGGGAGGACGGACCGGGGAGCTGTTTTTT.

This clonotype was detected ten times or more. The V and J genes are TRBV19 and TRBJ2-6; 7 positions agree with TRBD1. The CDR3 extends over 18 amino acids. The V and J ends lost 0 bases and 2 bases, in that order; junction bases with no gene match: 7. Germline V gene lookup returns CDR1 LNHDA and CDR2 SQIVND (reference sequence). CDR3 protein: CASSIDEGAVAGANVLTF. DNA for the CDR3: TGTGCCAGTAGTATAGACGAGGGGGCGGTCGCTGGGGCCAACGTCCTGACTTTC.

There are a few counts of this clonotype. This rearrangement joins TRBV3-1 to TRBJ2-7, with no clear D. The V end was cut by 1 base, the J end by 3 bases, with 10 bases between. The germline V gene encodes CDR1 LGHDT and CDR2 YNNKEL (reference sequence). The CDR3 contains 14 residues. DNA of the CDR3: TGTGCCAGCAGCCAAGTCGCTGGTTACTACGAGCAGTACTTC. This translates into CASSQVAGYYEQYF.

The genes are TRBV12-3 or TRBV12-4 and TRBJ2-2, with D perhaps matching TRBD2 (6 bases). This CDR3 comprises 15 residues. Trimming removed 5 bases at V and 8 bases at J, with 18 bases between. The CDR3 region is CASSAGTPRVGELFF. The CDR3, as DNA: TGTGCCAGCAGTGCCGGGACTCCAAGGGTGGGGGAGCTGTTTTTT.